The rows below give T cell receptor beta chains drawn from one sample of a study of T cell changes during pregnancy in multiple sclerosis. This table comes from immunoSEQ multiplex PCR, and its TCRdb copy is limited to in-frame clones, with some not included. The data hold tens of thousands of clones, with 92% observed a single time. The specimen comprised CD4+ T cells from peripheral blood mononuclear cells, sampled in the second trimester of pregnancy. Every receptor here comes from a female donor with multiple sclerosis, enrolled in a pregnancy study. Each CDR3 is given with its conserved first and last residue. The order of the fields is V gene, D gene, clone size, J gene, CDR3 protein, CDR3 DNA. D genes are given only for firm matches. The listing skips clone size in some rows; elsewhere it reads once, few, many or a size class.

>TRBV11-2|TRBD1|NA|TRBJ2-5
CASSSIPGQAVEAQYF
TGTGCCAGCAGCTCTATTCCGGGACAGGCCGTCGAGGCCCAGTACTTC
>TRBV9|NA|NA|TRBJ2-1
CASSLSLATDNEQFF
TGTGCCAGCAGCCTTTCTCTAGCGACCGACAATGAGCAGTTCTTC
>TRBV27|TRBD1|NA|TRBJ1-1
CASSPRQGGTGTEAFF
TGTGCCAGCAGCCCAAGACAGGGGGGTACTGGCACTGAAGCTTTCTTT
>TRBV11-1|TRBD2|NA|TRBJ2-5
CASSPGRLAGEETQYF
TGTGCCAGCTCGCCCGGGAGACTAGCGGGGGAAGAGACCCAGTACTTC
>TRBV28|TRBD2|NA|TRBJ2-1
CASSLREGTYNEQFF
TGTGCCAGCAGTTTAAGGGAGGGGACTTACAATGAGCAGTTCTTC
>TRBV18|TRBD1|once|TRBJ2-5
CASSPFRRDRGMRQETQYF
TGTGCCAGCTCACCATTTCGGCGGGACAGGGGGATGAGACAAGAGACCCAGTACTTC
>TRBV7-6|TRBD2|NA|TRBJ2-3
CASSLALAGSTDTQYF
TGTGCCAGCAGCTTAGCGCTAGCGGGAAGCACAGATACGCAGTATTTT
>TRBV5-5|TRBD2|NA|TRBJ2-1
CASSLWREGYNEQFF
TGTGCCAGCAGCTTGTGGCGGGAGGGCTACAATGAGCAGTTCTTC
>TRBV28|NA|NA|TRBJ2-2
CASGSVAADTGELFF
TGTGCCAGCGGTTCGGTAGCGGCTGACACCGGGGAGCTGTTTTTT
>TRBV19|TRBD2|NA|TRBJ2-3
CASSKRLAGGLTDTQYF
TGTGCCAGTAGTAAAAGACTAGCGGGGGGACTCACAGATACGCAGTATTTT
>TRBV9|TRBD2|NA|TRBJ2-2
CASSPRLAVNTGELFF
TGTGCCAGCAGCCCTAGACTAGCGGTTAATACCGGGGAGCTGTTTTTT
>TRBV5-1|TRBD1|NA|TRBJ2-5
CASSSRGQGVQTQYF
TGCGCCAGCAGCTCCAGGGGACAGGGCGTCCAGACCCAGTACTTC
>TRBV7-9|NA|NA|TRBJ1-1
CAQGEGAKENTEAFF
TGTGCCCAAGGGGAGGGTGCCAAGGAGAACACTGAAGCTTTCTTT
>TRBV5-6|TRBD2|NA|TRBJ2-1
CASSGGLGGASSYNEQFF
TGTGCCAGCAGCGGAGGACTAGGAGGGGCTAGCTCCTACAATGAGCAGTTCTTC
>TRBV2|TRBD1|NA|TRBJ1-5
CASSEITGVGNQPQHF
TGTGCCAGCAGTGAGATCACAGGGGTGGGCAATCAGCCCCAGCATTTT
>TRBV5-1|NA|NA|TRBJ2-1
CASSLGPSGLYNEQFF
TGCGCCAGCAGCTTGGGCCCCAGCGGGCTATACAATGAGCAGTTCTTC
>TRBV18|TRBD1|NA|TRBJ1-1
CASSLGQGANTEAFF
TGTGCCAGCTCGCTGGGACAGGGGGCGAACACTGAAGCTTTCTTT
>TRBV11-3|TRBD1|NA|TRBJ2-3
CASSLNSQGRVDTQYF
TGTGCCAGCAGCTTAAATTCACAGGGGCGGGTAGATACGCAGTATTTT
>TRBV30|TRBD2|NA|TRBJ2-5
CAWNVGLAGNQETQYF
TGTGCCTGGAACGTGGGACTAGCGGGGAACCAAGAGACCCAGTACTTC
>TRBV7-3|TRBD2|NA|TRBJ2-5
CASSLAGRGVQETQYF
TGTGCCAGCAGCCTAGCGGGCCGTGGGGTTCAAGAGACCCAGTACTTC
>TRBV5-1|TRBD1|NA|TRBJ1-1
CASSGDRANTEAFF
TGCGCCAGCAGCGGGGACAGGGCTAACACTGAAGCTTTCTTT
>TRBV5-8|NA|NA|TRBJ1-5
CASSLRDQPQHF
TGTGCCAGCAGCTTGCGGGATCAGCCCCAGCATTTT
>TRBV7-2|NA|NA|TRBJ1-1
CASRPGGGGNTEAFF
TGTGCCAGCAGACCGGGGGGCGGGGGGAACACTGAAGCTTTCTTT
>TRBV7-9|TRBD2|NA|TRBJ2-1
CASSPGLVGEQFF
TGTGCCAGCAGCCCCGGACTAGTTGGTGAGCAGTTCTTC
>TRBV27|TRBD1|NA|TRBJ2-3
CASSFHPTPGQGGNTQYF
TGTGCCAGCAGTTTCCACCCCACTCCGGGACAGGGCGGGAATACGCAGTATTTT
>TRBV2|NA|NA|TRBJ1-1
CASRAIIRGFGNTEAFF
TGTGCCAGCAGAGCGATAATCAGGGGATTTGGGAACACTGAAGCTTTCTTT
>TRBV5-5|TRBD1|NA|TRBJ1-2
CASSPTGFINYGYTF
TGTGCCAGCAGTCCGACAGGGTTTATTAACTATGGCTACACCTTC
>TRBV5-1|NA|NA|TRBJ2-2
CASTRQVAPGGELFF
TGCGCCAGCACGCGACAGGTGGCGCCGGGCGGGGAGCTGTTTTTT
>TRBV15|TRBD1|NA|TRBJ1-2
CATVPTGTGDYGYTF
TGTGCCACCGTCCCGACGGGGACAGGCGACTATGGCTACACCTTC
>TRBV4-2|NA|few|TRBJ2-7
CASSQGPTSAASYEQYF
TGTGCCAGCAGCCAAGGTCCAACCTCGGCGGCCTCCTACGAGCAGTACTTC
>TRBV6-1|TRBD2|NA|TRBJ2-1
CASSGLALSETYNEQFF
TGTGCCAGCAGTGGACTAGCGCTCAGCGAGACCTACAATGAGCAGTTCTTC
>TRBV9|NA|NA|TRBJ2-3
CASSVLGTSTDTQYF
TGTGCCAGCAGCGTGCTTGGGACTAGCACAGATACGCAGTATTTT
>TRBV27|NA|few|TRBJ1-5
CASSPGKSNQPQHF
TGTGCCAGCAGTCCCGGGAAGAGCAATCAGCCCCAGCATTTT
>TRBV18|TRBD1|NA|TRBJ2-7
CASSPPNGQDLQYF
TGTGCCAGCTCACCACCGAACGGACAGGACCTACAGTACTTC
>TRBV11-1|NA|NA|TRBJ2-5
CASSFDRFQETQYF
TGTGCCAGCAGCTTCGACAGGTTCCAAGAGACCCAGTACTTC
>TRBV6-5|TRBD1|NA|TRBJ2-7
CASRPGPGGSYEQYF
TGTGCCAGCAGACCAGGGCCAGGGGGTTCCTACGAGCAGTACTTC
>TRBV28|TRBD1|NA|TRBJ1-4
CASSPYRNRGGEKLFF
TGTGCCAGCAGTCCCTATCGGAACAGGGGGGGCGAAAAACTGTTTTTT
>TRBV30|TRBD1|NA|TRBJ1-3
CAWSRDSGSGNTIYF
TGTGCCTGGAGTCGGGACAGCGGCTCTGGAAACACCATATATTTT
>TRBV28|NA|NA|TRBJ2-5
CASSLGRQETQYF
TGTGCCAGCAGTTTAGGCAGACAAGAGACCCAGTACTTC
>TRBV19|NA|NA|TRBJ1-2
CASIPAGGYGYTF
TGTGCCAGTATCCCTGCGGGGGGCTATGGCTACACCTTC
>TRBV5-6|NA|NA|TRBJ1-5
CASSLSHLRNQPQHF
TGTGCCAGCAGCTTGTCACACCTTCGCAATCAGCCCCAGCATTTT
>TRBV7-9|NA|NA|TRBJ1-3
CASSPDWGDTIYF
TGTGCCAGCAGCCCGGACTGGGGAGACACCATATATTTT
>TRBV7-9|TRBD2|NA|TRBJ2-1
CASSFQTSLVLDEQFF
TGTGCCAGCAGCTTTCAGACTAGCCTGGTGTTGGATGAGCAGTTCTTC
>TRBV6-1|NA|NA|TRBJ1-5
CASSELGRNQPQHF
TGTGCCAGCAGTGAACTGGGGCGCAATCAGCCCCAGCATTTT
>TRBV30|TRBD1|NA|TRBJ1-1
CACGTGKSGTEAFF
TGTGCCTGCGGGACAGGGAAATCAGGCACTGAAGCTTTCTTT
>TRBV6-6|TRBD1|NA|TRBJ1-4
CASSRQGNEKLFF
TGTGCCAGCAGCAGACAGGGGAATGAAAAACTGTTTTTT
>TRBV7-9|TRBD1|NA|TRBJ1-6
CASSSGGQAESSPLHF
TGTGCCAGCAGCTCGGGCGGACAGGCCGAAAGTTCACCCCTCCACTTT
>TRBV25-1|TRBD1|few|TRBJ1-2
CASSLGQHYGYTF
TGTGCCAGCAGTCTGGGACAGCACTATGGCTACACCTTC
>TRBV10-2|NA|once|TRBJ2-3
CASSGVPSTDTQYF
TGCGCCAGCAGTGGAGTCCCTAGCACAGATACGCAGTATTTT
>TRBV6-5|TRBD1|NA|TRBJ2-5
CASSWTGWETQYF
TGTGCCAGCAGCTGGACAGGGTGGGAGACCCAGTACTTC
>TRBV30|NA|NA|TRBJ1-1
CAWSTQVDTEAFF
TGTGCCTGGAGTACGCAGGTGGACACTGAAGCTTTCTTT
>TRBV2|NA|NA|TRBJ1-4
CASRERGGLVTNEKLFF
TGTGCCAGCAGGGAGAGGGGGGGGCTCGTGACTAATGAAAAACTGTTTTTT
>TRBV7-8|NA|NA|TRBJ2-5
CASTITTGSGETQYF
TGTGCCAGCACCATAACAACAGGGTCAGGAGAGACCCAGTACTTC